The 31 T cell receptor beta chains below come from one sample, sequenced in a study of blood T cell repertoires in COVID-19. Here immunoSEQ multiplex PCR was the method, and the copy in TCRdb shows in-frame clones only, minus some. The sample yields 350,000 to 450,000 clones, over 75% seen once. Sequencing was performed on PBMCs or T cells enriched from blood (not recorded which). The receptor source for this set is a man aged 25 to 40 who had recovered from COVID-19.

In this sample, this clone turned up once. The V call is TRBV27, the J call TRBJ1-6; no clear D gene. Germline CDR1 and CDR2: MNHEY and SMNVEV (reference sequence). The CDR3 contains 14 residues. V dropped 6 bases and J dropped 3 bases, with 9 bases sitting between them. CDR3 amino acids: CASSRTNYNSPLHF. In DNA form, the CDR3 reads TGTGCCAGCAGCCGAACTAACTATAATTCACCCCTCCACTTT.

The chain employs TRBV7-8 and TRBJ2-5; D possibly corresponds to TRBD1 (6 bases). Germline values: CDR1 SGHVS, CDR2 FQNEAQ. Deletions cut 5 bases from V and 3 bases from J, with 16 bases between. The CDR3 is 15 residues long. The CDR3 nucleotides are TGTGCCAGCAGCCTGGTCGGGACAACTAAAGAGACCCAGTACTTC. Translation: CASSLVGTTKETQYF.

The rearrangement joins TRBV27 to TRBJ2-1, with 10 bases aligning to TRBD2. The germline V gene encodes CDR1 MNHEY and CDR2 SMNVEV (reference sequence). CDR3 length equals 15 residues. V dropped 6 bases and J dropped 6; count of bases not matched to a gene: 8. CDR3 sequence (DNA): TGTGCCAGCAGCCTCCTAGCGGGAGTCCCCAATGAGCAGTTCTTC. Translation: CASSLLAGVPNEQFF.

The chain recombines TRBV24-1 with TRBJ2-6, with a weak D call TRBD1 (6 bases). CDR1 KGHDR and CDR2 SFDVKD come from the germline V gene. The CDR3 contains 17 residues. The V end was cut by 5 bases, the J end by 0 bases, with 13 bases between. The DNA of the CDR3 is TGTGCCACCAGTGCAGACAGGACGAGCTCTGGGGCCAACGTCCTGACTTTC. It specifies CATSADRTSSGANVLTF.

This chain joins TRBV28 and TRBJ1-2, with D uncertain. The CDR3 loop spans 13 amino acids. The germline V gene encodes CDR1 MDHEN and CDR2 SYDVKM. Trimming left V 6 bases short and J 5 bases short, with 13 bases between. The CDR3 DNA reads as TGTGCCAGCAGGACTCCACAAGTGTATGGCTACACCTTC. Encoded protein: CASRTPQVYGYTF.

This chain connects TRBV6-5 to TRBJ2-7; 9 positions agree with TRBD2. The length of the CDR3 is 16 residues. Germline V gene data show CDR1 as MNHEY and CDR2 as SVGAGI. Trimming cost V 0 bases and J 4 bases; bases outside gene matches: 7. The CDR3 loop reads CASSYSSGGQVYEQYF. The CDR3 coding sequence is TGTGCCAGCAGTTACTCGAGCGGGGGGCAAGTGTACGAGCAGTACTTC.

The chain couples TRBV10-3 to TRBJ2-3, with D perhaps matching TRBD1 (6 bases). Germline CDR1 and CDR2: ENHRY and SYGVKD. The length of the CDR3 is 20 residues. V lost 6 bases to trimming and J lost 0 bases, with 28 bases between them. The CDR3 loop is CAISRAPPTGTLSSTDTQYF. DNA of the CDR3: TGTGCCATCAGCCGGGCGCCCCCAACCGGGACACTTTCTAGCACAGATACGCAGTATTTT.

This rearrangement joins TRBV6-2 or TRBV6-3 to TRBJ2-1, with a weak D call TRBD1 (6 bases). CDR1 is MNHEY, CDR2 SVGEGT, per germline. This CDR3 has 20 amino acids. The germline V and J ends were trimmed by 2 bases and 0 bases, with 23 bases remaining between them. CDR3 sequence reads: CASSYVVSPRGQSSYNEQFF. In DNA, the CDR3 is TGTGCCAGCAGTTACGTAGTTTCACCCAGGGGCCAAAGCTCCTACAATGAGCAGTTCTTC.

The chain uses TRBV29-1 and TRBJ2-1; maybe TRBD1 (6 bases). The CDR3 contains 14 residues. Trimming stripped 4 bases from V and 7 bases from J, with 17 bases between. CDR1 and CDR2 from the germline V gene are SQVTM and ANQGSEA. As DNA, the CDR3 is TGCAGCGTTGTTCAGGGGCCGTCGGGAAATGAGCAGTTCTTC. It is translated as CSVVQGPSGNEQFF.

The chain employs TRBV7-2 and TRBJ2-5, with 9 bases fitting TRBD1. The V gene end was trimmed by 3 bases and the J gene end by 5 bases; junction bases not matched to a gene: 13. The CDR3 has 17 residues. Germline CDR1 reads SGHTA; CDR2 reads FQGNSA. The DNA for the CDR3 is TGTGCCAGCAGCTTTGACAGGGGGTATTGGAACACGGAGACCCAGTACTTC. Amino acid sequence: CASSFDRGYWNTETQYF.

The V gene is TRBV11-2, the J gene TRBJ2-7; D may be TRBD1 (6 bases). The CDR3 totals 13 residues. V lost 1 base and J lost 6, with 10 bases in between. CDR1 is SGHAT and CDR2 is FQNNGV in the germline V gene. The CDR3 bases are TGTGCCAGCAGCTTAGGGGGGCTCTTCGAGCAGTACTTC. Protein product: CASSLGGLFEQYF. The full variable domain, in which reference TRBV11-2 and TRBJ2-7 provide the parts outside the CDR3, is EAGVAQSPRYKIIEKRQSVAFWCNPISGHATLYWYQQILGQGPKLLIQFQNNGVVDDSQLPKDRFSAERLKGVDSTLKIQPAKLEDSAVYLCASSLGGLFEQYFGPGTRLTVT.

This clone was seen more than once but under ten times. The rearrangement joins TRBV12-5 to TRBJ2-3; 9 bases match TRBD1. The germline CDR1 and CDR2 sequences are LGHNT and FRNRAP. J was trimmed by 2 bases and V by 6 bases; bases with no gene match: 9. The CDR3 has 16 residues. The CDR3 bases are TGTGCTAGTGGATCAGGACAGGGGACTTCCACAGATACGCAGTATTTT. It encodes CASGSGQGTSTDTQYF.

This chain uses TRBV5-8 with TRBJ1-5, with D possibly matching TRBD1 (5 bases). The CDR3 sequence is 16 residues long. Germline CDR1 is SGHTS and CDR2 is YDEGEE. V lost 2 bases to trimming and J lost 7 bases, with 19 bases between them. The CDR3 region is CASSFGQGSVWQPQHF. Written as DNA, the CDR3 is TGTGCCAGCAGCTTCGGACAAGGTTCGGTGTGGCAGCCCCAGCATTTT.

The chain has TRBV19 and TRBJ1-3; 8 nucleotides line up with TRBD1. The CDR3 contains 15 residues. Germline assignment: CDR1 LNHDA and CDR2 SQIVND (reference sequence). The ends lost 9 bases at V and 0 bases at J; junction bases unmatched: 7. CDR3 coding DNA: TGTGCCAGCACCCCGGACAGGGTCTCTGGAAACACCATATATTTT. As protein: CASTPDRVSGNTIYF.

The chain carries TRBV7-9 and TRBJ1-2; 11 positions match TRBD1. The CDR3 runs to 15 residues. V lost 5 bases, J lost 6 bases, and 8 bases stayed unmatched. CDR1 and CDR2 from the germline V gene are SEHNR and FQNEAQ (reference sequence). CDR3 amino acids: CASSIPGQGENGYTF. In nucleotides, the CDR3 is TGTGCCAGCAGCATCCCGGGACAGGGGGAAAATGGCTACACCTTC. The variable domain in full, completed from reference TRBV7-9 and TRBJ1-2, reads DTGVSQNPRHKITKRGQNVTFRCDPISEHNRLYWYRQTLGQGPEFLTYFQNEAQLEKSRLLSDRFSAERPKGSFSTLEIQRTEQGDSAMYLCASSIPGQGENGYTFGSGTRLTVV.

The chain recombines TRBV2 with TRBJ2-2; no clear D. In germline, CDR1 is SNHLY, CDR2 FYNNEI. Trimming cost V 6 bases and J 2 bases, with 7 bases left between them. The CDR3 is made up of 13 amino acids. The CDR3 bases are TGTGCCAGCAGGGCAGAAAACACCGGGGAGCTGTTTTTT. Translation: CASRAENTGELFF.

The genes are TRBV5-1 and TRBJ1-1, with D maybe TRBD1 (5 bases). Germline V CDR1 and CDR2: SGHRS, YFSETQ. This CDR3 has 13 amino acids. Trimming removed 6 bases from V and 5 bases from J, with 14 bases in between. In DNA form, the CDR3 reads TGCGCCAGCAAGGAGGGGTTAAGTACTGAAGCTTTCTTT. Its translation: CASKEGLSTEAFF.

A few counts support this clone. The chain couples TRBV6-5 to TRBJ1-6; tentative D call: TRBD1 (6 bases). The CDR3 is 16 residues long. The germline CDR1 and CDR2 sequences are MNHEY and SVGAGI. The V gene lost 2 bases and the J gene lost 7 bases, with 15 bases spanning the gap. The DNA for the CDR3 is TGTGCCAGCAGTTACGGGAGGGTGAGGGGGAATTCACCCCTCCACTTT. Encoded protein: CASSYGRVRGNSPLHF.

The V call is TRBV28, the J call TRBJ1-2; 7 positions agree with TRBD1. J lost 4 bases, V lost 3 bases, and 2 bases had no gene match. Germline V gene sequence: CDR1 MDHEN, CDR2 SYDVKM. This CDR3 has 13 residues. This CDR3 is CASSFGQVYGYTF. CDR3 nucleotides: TGTGCCAGCAGTTTCGGACAGGTCTATGGCTACACCTTC.

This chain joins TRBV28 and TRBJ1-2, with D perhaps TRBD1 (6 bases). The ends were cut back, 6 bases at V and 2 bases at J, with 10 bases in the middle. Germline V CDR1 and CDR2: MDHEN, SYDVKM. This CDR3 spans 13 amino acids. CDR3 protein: CASSSGTNYGYTF. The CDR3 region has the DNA TGTGCCAGCAGCAGCGGGACAAACTATGGCTACACCTTC.

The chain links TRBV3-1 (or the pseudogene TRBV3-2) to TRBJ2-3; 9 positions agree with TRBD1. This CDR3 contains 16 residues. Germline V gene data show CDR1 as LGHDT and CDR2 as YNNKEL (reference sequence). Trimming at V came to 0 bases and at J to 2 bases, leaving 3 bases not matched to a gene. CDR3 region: CASSQEGQGNTDTQYF. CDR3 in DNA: TGTGCCAGCAGCCAAGAGGGACAGGGCAACACAGATACGCAGTATTTT.

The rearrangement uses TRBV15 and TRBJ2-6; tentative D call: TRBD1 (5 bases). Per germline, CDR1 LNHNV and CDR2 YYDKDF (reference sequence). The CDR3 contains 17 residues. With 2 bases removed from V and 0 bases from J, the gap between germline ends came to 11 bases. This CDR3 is CATSRLQGRSGANVLTF. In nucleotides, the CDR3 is TGTGCCACCAGCAGACTCCAGGGCCGCTCTGGGGCCAACGTCCTGACTTTC.

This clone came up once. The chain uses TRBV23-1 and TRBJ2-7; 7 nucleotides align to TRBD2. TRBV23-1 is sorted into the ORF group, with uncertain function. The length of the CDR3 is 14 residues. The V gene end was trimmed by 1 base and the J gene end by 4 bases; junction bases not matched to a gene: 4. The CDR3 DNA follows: TGCGCCAGCAGTCAATGCCCGGGGGGTTACGAGCAGTACTTC. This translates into CASSQCPGGYEQYF.

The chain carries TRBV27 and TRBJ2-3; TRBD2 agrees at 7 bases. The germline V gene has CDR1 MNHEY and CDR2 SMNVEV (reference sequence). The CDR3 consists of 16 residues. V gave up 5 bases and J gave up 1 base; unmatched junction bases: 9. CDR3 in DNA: TGTGCCAGCAGTAACGGACTAGTCGATGGCACAGATACGCAGTATTTT. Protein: CASSNGLVDGTDTQYF.

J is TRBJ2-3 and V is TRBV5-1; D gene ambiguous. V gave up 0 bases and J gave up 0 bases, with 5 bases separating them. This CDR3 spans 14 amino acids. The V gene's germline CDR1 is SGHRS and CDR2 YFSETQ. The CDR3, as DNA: TGCGCCAGCAGCTTGGACAGCAGCACAGATACGCAGTATTTT. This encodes CASSLDSSTDTQYF.

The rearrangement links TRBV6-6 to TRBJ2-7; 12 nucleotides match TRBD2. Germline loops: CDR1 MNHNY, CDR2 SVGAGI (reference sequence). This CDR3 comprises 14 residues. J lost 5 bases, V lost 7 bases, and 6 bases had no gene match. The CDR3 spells CASMRLAGAHEQYF. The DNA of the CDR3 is TGTGCCAGCATGAGACTAGCGGGAGCCCACGAGCAGTACTTC.

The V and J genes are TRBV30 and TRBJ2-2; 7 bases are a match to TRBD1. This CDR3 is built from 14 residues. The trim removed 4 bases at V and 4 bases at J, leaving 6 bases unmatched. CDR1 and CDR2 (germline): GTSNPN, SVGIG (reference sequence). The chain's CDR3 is CAWKQGSSTGELFF. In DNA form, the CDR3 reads TGTGCCTGGAAACAGGGGAGTTCCACCGGGGAGCTGTTTTTT.

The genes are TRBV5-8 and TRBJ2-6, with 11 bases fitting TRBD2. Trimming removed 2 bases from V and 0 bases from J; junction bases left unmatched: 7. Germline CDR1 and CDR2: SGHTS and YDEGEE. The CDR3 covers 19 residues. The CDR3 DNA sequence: TGTGCCAGCAGCTTCACTTCGACTAGCGGGGTCTCTGGGGCCAACGTCCTGACTTTC. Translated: CASSFTSTSGVSGANVLTF.

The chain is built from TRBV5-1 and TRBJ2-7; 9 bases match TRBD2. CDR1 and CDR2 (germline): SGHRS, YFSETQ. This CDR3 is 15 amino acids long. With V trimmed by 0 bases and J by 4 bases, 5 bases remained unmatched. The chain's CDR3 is CASSLGTSAEYEQYF. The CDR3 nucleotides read TGCGCCAGCAGCTTGGGGACTAGCGCTGAGTACGAGCAGTACTTC.

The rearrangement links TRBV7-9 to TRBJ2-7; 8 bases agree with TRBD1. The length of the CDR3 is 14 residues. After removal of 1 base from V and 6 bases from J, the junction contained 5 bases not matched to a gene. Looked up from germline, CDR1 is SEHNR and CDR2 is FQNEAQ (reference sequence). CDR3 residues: CASSLVAGGSEQYF. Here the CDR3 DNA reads TGTGCCAGCAGCTTAGTTGCAGGGGGCTCCGAGCAGTACTTC.

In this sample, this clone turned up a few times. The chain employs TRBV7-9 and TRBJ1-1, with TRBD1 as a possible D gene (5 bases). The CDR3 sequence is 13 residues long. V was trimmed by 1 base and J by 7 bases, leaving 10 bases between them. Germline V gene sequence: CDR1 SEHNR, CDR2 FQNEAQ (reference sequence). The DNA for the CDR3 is TGTGCCAGCAGCTTAGGAGCAGGGTATGAAGCTTTCTTT. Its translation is CASSLGAGYEAFF. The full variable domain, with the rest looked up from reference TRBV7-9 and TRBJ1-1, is DTGVSQNPRHKITKRGQNVTFRCDPISEHNRLYWYRQTLGQGPEFLTYFQNEAQLEKSRLLSDRFSAERPKGSFSTLEIQRTEQGDSAMYLCASSLGAGYEAFFGQGTRLTVV.